Listed below are T cell receptor beta chains from one sample, sequenced in a study of blood T cell repertoires in COVID-19. The protocol was immunoSEQ multiplex PCR, while the TCRdb copy is restricted to in-frame clones and leaves out a portion. The sample includes about 180,000 clones, about 86% of them seen just once. Material: peripheral blood. These receptors were obtained from a man between 45 and 60 years old with active or convalescent COVID-19. Each CDR3 is given with its conserved first and last residue. Each record gives: V gene, J gene, D gene, clone size, CDR3 protein, CDR3 DNA. D genes are given only for firm matches. Clone size is not always given. Where it is, it says once, few, many or a class for expanded clones.

V gene: TRBV5-1; J gene: TRBJ2-3; D gene: TRBD1; clone size: -; CDR3 protein: CASNPGQAPDTQYF; CDR3 DNA: TGCGCCAGCAATCCGGGACAGGCTCCAGATACGCAGTATTTT
V gene: TRBV18; J gene: TRBJ2-1; D gene: -; clone size: -; CDR3 protein: CASSPPGSRVSEQFF; CDR3 DNA: TGTGCCAGCTCACCCCCGGGGTCCCGAGTGAGTGAGCAGTTCTTC
V gene: TRBV30; J gene: TRBJ1-3; D gene: -; clone size: -; CDR3 protein: CAWSKMTAYSGNTIYF; CDR3 DNA: TGTGCCTGGAGTAAGATGACAGCTTACTCTGGAAACACCATATATTTT
V gene: TRBV15; J gene: TRBJ1-3; D gene: -; clone size: -; CDR3 protein: CATSRGGGAGNTIYF; CDR3 DNA: TGTGCCACCAGCAGAGGAGGGGGGGCTGGAAACACCATATATTTT
V gene: TRBV7-2; J gene: TRBJ2-3; D gene: -; clone size: -; CDR3 protein: CASSLATSTMDTQYF; CDR3 DNA: TGTGCCAGCAGCTTAGCGACTAGTACAATGGATACGCAGTATTTT
V gene: TRBV19; J gene: TRBJ1-5; D gene: TRBD1; clone size: -; CDR3 protein: CASSEQGRRVNQPQHF; CDR3 DNA: TGTGCCAGTAGTGAACAGGGGAGAAGGGTCAATCAGCCCCAGCATTTT
V gene: TRBV6-1; J gene: TRBJ2-5; D gene: -; clone size: -; CDR3 protein: CASSEARGTRETQYF; CDR3 DNA: TGTGCCAGCAGTGAAGCGCGGGGGACAAGGGAGACCCAGTACTTC
V gene: TRBV12-3/TRBV12-4; J gene: TRBJ1-3; D gene: -; clone size: -; CDR3 protein: CASRLWLDTIYF; CDR3 DNA: TGTGCCAGCAGGTTATGGCTGGACACCATATATTTT
V gene: TRBV9; J gene: TRBJ1-2; D gene: -; clone size: once; CDR3 protein: CASSSRGALRGYTF; CDR3 DNA: TGTGCCAGCAGTTCACGGGGGGCTTTAAGGGGCTACACCTTC
V gene: TRBV2; J gene: TRBJ2-7; D gene: -; clone size: medium-sized; CDR3 protein: CASSEAHPLQGGPEQYF; CDR3 DNA: TGTGCCAGCAGTGAAGCGCACCCCTTACAAGGGGGTCCCGAGCAGTACTTC
V gene: TRBV24-1; J gene: TRBJ2-7; D gene: -; clone size: -; CDR3 protein: CATSDRGLQKQYF; CDR3 DNA: TGTGCCACCAGTGACCGAGGGCTCCAGAAGCAGTACTTC
V gene: TRBV20-1; J gene: TRBJ2-1; D gene: TRBD2; clone size: -; CDR3 protein: CSASVLAGVLDEQFF; CDR3 DNA: TGCAGTGCTAGTGTGCTAGCGGGAGTATTAGATGAGCAGTTCTTC
V gene: TRBV2; J gene: TRBJ2-2; D gene: -; clone size: -; CDR3 protein: CASSPQNTGELFF; CDR3 DNA: TGTGCCAGCAGCCCACAAAACACCGGGGAGCTGTTTTTT
V gene: TRBV19; J gene: TRBJ2-7; D gene: -; clone size: -; CDR3 protein: CATMTVSGYEQYF; CDR3 DNA: TGTGCCACCATGACAGTGTCGGGCTACGAGCAGTACTTC
V gene: TRBV18; J gene: TRBJ2-2; D gene: -; clone size: -; CDR3 protein: CASSPWDTNTGELFF; CDR3 DNA: TGTGCCAGCTCACCCTGGGACACGAACACCGGGGAGCTGTTTTTT
V gene: TRBV19; J gene: TRBJ1-2; D gene: -; clone size: -; CDR3 protein: CASSLRTVYGYTF; CDR3 DNA: TGTGCCAGTAGTCTTCGGACAGTCTATGGCTACACCTTC
V gene: TRBV28; J gene: TRBJ2-3; D gene: TRBD2; clone size: -; CDR3 protein: CATKTSGSIRTDTQYF; CDR3 DNA: TGTGCCACCAAGACTAGCGGGAGTATCCGAACAGATACGCAGTATTTT
V gene: TRBV7-3; J gene: TRBJ1-1; D gene: TRBD1; clone size: -; CDR3 protein: CASSLTGAATEAFF; CDR3 DNA: TGTGCCAGCAGCCTAACAGGGGCTGCCACTGAAGCTTTCTTT
V gene: TRBV6-5; J gene: TRBJ2-1; D gene: TRBD2; clone size: -; CDR3 protein: CASSYRLAGYGNEQFF; CDR3 DNA: TGTGCCAGCAGTTACCGCCTAGCGGGATATGGGAATGAGCAGTTCTTC
V gene: TRBV5-1; J gene: TRBJ2-2; D gene: -; clone size: once; CDR3 protein: CASSLVWPPTSRKGSEITGELFF; CDR3 DNA: TGCGCCAGCAGCTTGGTTTGGCCACCCACTAGCCGGAAAGGAAGCGAGATCACCGGGGAGCTGTTTTTT
V gene: TRBV14; J gene: TRBJ1-3; D gene: -; clone size: many; CDR3 protein: CASSAQGSSGNTIYF; CDR3 DNA: TGTGCCAGCAGCGCTCAGGGCTCCTCTGGAAACACCATATATTTT
V gene: TRBV4-1; J gene: TRBJ2-5; D gene: TRBD2; clone size: -; CDR3 protein: CASSQDGLAGGSTPQYF; CDR3 DNA: TGCGCCAGCAGCCAAGATGGTCTAGCGGGAGGCTCCACGCCCCAGTACTTC
V gene: TRBV5-1; J gene: TRBJ2-1; D gene: -; clone size: -; CDR3 protein: CASSSQGNEQFF; CDR3 DNA: TGCGCCAGCAGCTCCCAGGGGAATGAGCAGTTCTTC
V gene: TRBV18; J gene: TRBJ1-4; D gene: -; clone size: few; CDR3 protein: CASSPLQRINEKLFF; CDR3 DNA: TGTGCCAGCTCACCACTACAGAGAATTAATGAAAAACTGTTTTTT
V gene: TRBV7-9; J gene: TRBJ1-4; D gene: -; clone size: -; CDR3 protein: CASSLARAQEGGKLFF; CDR3 DNA: TGTGCCAGCAGCTTAGCGAGGGCACAGGAGGGAGGAAAACTGTTTTTT
V gene: TRBV29-1; J gene: TRBJ1-1; D gene: TRBD1; clone size: -; CDR3 protein: CSAWTGGSTEAFF; CDR3 DNA: TGCAGCGCCTGGACAGGGGGCTCGACTGAAGCTTTCTTT
V gene: TRBV25-1; J gene: TRBJ2-2; D gene: -; clone size: -; CDR3 protein: CASSDPAANTGELFF; CDR3 DNA: TGTGCCAGCAGTGACCCAGCGGCGAACACCGGGGAGCTGTTTTTT
V gene: TRBV23-1; J gene: TRBJ2-2; D gene: -; clone size: -; CDR3 protein: CASSHGQGYRELFF; CDR3 DNA: TGCGCCAGCAGTCACGGCCAGGGGTATAGGGAGCTGTTTTTT
V gene: TRBV12-5; J gene: TRBJ2-1; D gene: TRBD1; clone size: -; CDR3 protein: CASGPPSDRDGQFF; CDR3 DNA: TGTGCTAGTGGTCCTCCCTCGGACAGGGACGGGCAGTTCTTC
V gene: TRBV2; J gene: TRBJ2-3; D gene: TRBD2; clone size: -; CDR3 protein: CASSLAGRLTDTQYF; CDR3 DNA: TGTGCCAGCAGTCTAGCGGGCCGTCTCACAGATACGCAGTATTTT
V gene: TRBV14; J gene: TRBJ2-2; D gene: TRBD2; clone size: -; CDR3 protein: CASSQVATSGRVGELFF; CDR3 DNA: TGTGCCAGCAGCCAAGTCGCTACTAGCGGGAGGGTCGGGGAGCTGTTTTTT
V gene: TRBV2; J gene: TRBJ1-2; D gene: TRBD1; clone size: -; CDR3 protein: CASSEAIQGGGYTF; CDR3 DNA: TGTGCCAGCAGTGAAGCGATACAGGGGGGTGGCTACACCTTC
V gene: TRBV4-2; J gene: TRBJ2-1; D gene: -; clone size: once; CDR3 protein: CASSPLSYNEQFF; CDR3 DNA: TGTGCCAGCAGCCCCCTCAGTTACAATGAGCAGTTCTTC
V gene: TRBV11-2; J gene: TRBJ1-3; D gene: -; clone size: -; CDR3 protein: CASSRTSNAGNTIYF; CDR3 DNA: TGTGCCAGCAGCAGGACATCCAATGCTGGAAACACCATATATTTT
V gene: TRBV5-1; J gene: TRBJ2-1; D gene: -; clone size: -; CDR3 protein: CASSFRQYNEQFF; CDR3 DNA: TGCGCCAGCAGCTTTAGACAGTACAATGAGCAGTTCTTC
V gene: TRBV27; J gene: TRBJ2-7; D gene: TRBD1; clone size: -; CDR3 protein: CASSRDRVYEQYF; CDR3 DNA: TGTGCCAGCAGCCGAGACAGGGTCTACGAGCAGTACTTC
V gene: TRBV6-5; J gene: TRBJ2-2; D gene: -; clone size: -; CDR3 protein: CASNQQGNTGELFF; CDR3 DNA: TGTGCCAGCAACCAACAGGGGAACACCGGGGAGCTGTTTTTT
V gene: TRBV3-1/TRBV3-2; J gene: TRBJ2-3; D gene: -; clone size: -; CDR3 protein: CASSQTGTHTDTQYF; CDR3 DNA: TGTGCCAGCAGCCAGACCGGGACTCACACAGATACGCAGTATTTT
V gene: TRBV10-2; J gene: TRBJ1-3; D gene: -; clone size: -; CDR3 protein: CASSADKLGNTIYF; CDR3 DNA: TGCGCCAGCAGCGCCGACAAGCTCGGAAACACCATATATTTT
V gene: TRBV19; J gene: TRBJ2-2; D gene: -; clone size: -; CDR3 protein: CASTPRDRLKQTGELFF; CDR3 DNA: TGTGCCAGTACCCCGCGGGACAGACTTAAACAAACCGGGGAGCTGTTTTTT
V gene: TRBV5-6; J gene: TRBJ2-7; D gene: -; clone size: -; CDR3 protein: CASSPGIGVRDEQYF; CDR3 DNA: TGTGCCAGCAGCCCGGGGATCGGGGTCCGGGACGAGCAGTACTTC
V gene: TRBV28; J gene: TRBJ2-3; D gene: TRBD2; clone size: -; CDR3 protein: CASSLGRGADTQYF; CDR3 DNA: TGTGCCAGCAGTCTGGGGCGGGGGGCAGATACGCAGTATTTT
V gene: TRBV21-1; J gene: TRBJ2-1; D gene: -; clone size: -; CDR3 protein: CASSKGAPRLTGGSKPNEQFF; CDR3 DNA: TGTGCCAGCAGCAAGGGGGCCCCAAGATTGACAGGGGGCTCGAAGCCCAATGAGCAGTTCTTC
V gene: TRBV7-6; J gene: TRBJ2-2; D gene: -; clone size: -; CDR3 protein: CASSLGQGNTGELFF; CDR3 DNA: TGTGCCAGCAGCTTAGGGCAGGGGAACACCGGGGAGCTGTTTTTT
V gene: TRBV7-9; J gene: TRBJ2-1; D gene: -; clone size: -; CDR3 protein: CASSSLEGGNEQFF; CDR3 DNA: TGTGCCAGCAGCTCGCTCGAGGGAGGCAATGAGCAGTTCTTC
V gene: TRBV19; J gene: TRBJ1-2; D gene: TRBD1; clone size: -; CDR3 protein: CASSIDRWDSNYTF; CDR3 DNA: TGTGCCAGTAGTATAGATCGTTGGGACAGCAACTACACCTTC
V gene: TRBV10-3; J gene: TRBJ2-3; D gene: TRBD1; clone size: -; CDR3 protein: CAISEDITGTGTDTQYF; CDR3 DNA: TGTGCCATCAGTGAGGATATTACCGGGACAGGCACAGATACGCAGTATTTT
V gene: TRBV6-5; J gene: TRBJ1-1; D gene: -; clone size: -; CDR3 protein: CASSYTGSTEAFF; CDR3 DNA: TGTGCCAGCAGTTACACAGGGTCCACTGAAGCTTTCTTT
V gene: TRBV10-1; J gene: TRBJ1-1; D gene: -; clone size: -; CDR3 protein: CASSESAGYLNTEAFF; CDR3 DNA: TGCGCCAGCAGTGAGTCAGCGGGGTATCTGAACACTGAAGCTTTCTTT
V gene: TRBV6-5; J gene: TRBJ2-3; D gene: -; clone size: -; CDR3 protein: CASSYRQGTDTQYF; CDR3 DNA: TGTGCCAGCAGTTATAGGCAGGGCACAGATACGCAGTATTTT
V gene: TRBV19; J gene: TRBJ2-7; D gene: TRBD1; clone size: -; CDR3 protein: CASSVTQGSEQYF; CDR3 DNA: TGTGCCAGTAGTGTCACACAGGGGAGTGAGCAGTACTTC